The T cell receptor (beta chain) described here comes from a study of cytomegalovirus exposure and HLA in healthy donors. Details on this clone: Its target is not known.

CDR1 is MNHEY, CDR2 SMNVEV, per germline (reference sequence). The V end lost 7 bases, the J end lost 6 bases, and 9 bases lay between the germline ends. The CDR3 has 12 amino acids. Whole-study findings and limits: Analysis performed later showed TCR beta chains linked to HLA being more clonally expanded than equally common others.

This PCR relied on a set of 60 Vbeta primers and 13 Jbeta primers. Data came from immunoSEQ multiplex PCR; TCRdb stores just in-frame clones and leaves some out. The table for this sample gives about 130,000 clones. The sample taken for sequencing was PBMCs. The V call is TRBV27, the J call TRBJ2-2; D is unclear. The clonotype was recovered from a woman between 55 and 75 years old in good health and CMV-seronegative. The CDR3 coding sequence is TGTGCCAGCACCTCAACGGCCGGGGAGCTGTTTTTT. Protein sequence: CASTSTAGELFF.